The subject of this entry is one TCR beta chain. This clone occurred once. Its antigen specificity is not known. No base qualities exist here, and no much larger clone lies one base off it. Per the publication, the time point label means: pretreatment peripheral blood. The cohort included 25 to 35 patients with locally advanced or metastatic urothelial carcinoma who were treated at Memorial Sloan Kettering on a trial protocol. Peripheral blood mononuclear cells were collected pretreatment and during treatment, with between 1 and 8 total time points per patient. The Qiagen DNeasy Blood extraction kit was used to purify genomic DNA from total PBMCs and tumor samples. PBMCs were collected pretreatment and during treatment, and were isolated and stored as previously described. Synthetic TCR analog templates were spiked into each PCR to estimate absolute template abundance from read counts. Using the immunoSEQ assay, TCRbeta CDR3 regions were amplified from genomic DNA with bias-controlled V and J gene primers. Rearranged TCRbeta segments were sequenced at approximately 20X coverage. In the source study's methods: Clustering was used to correct sequencing errors, and CDR3s were annotated against IMGT so that V, D and J genes could be assigned. Out-of-frame and stop-codon sequences were excluded, and only productive TCRbeta rearrangements were used in downstream analyses. Clonality was computed as one minus Shannon entropy normalized by the log of the number of unique productive sequences. Fisher's exact test with Benjamini-Hochberg correction, at a threshold of adjusted p below 0.01, was used to find clones that differed between time points or between blood and tumor. The clones in this table, taken by TCRdb from immuneACCESS, are in-frame only. Not every clone is retained; where verified, under half of the shortfall comes from an unresolved V gene, and the cause of the rest is unknown. V and J calls and clone size are as listed in that table; D and trimming were resolved from the DNA. The sample table lists about 56,000 clones, approximately 85% of them with a count of one. The top ten clonotypes cover around 16% of the sample.

This entry comes from a study of PD-L1 blockade in urothelial cancer (dated by TCRdb to 2016 to 2017). Regarding the study in general: All patients started therapy at some point between 2014 and 2016 and received atezolizumab 1,200 mg intravenously every 3 weeks. About 90% of the roughly 29 patients were identified as males with urothelial cancer of bladder origin, and a prior smoking history was reported by 18 of 29 patients. An ECOG performance status of 0 or 1 was recorded for the patients, and 0 to 3 prior chemotherapy regimens had been received by the patients. Blood samples were analyzed at 3 weeks after treatment start (second dose) and at 6 weeks after treatment start. Blood samples gave median yields of about 140,000 T cells and 80,000 to 90,000 unique TCRs, along with a median clonality of 0.080. An exploratory multi-omic analysis was conducted of the somatic, immune and clinical correlates of response to PD-L1 blockade with atezolizumab in urothelial cancer. TCR sequencing covered pretreatment tumor samples and matched, serially collected peripheral blood taken before and after atezolizumab treatment. Progression-free survival longer than 6 months counted as durable clinical benefit, and TCR features were additionally tested against both progression-free and overall survival. In the same patients, whole exome sequencing and RNA sequencing of pretreatment tumors were performed in addition to TCR sequencing. Several patients achieved durable clinical benefit and 15 to 20 did not. Around 29 patients had pretreatment blood TCR-seq, 24 had at least one posttreatment blood collection, and 24 had tumor TCR-seq. The paper as a whole reports these results and caveats: Improved progression-free and overall survival was associated with having pretreatment peripheral blood TCR clonality below the median. Patients with durable benefit showed greater expansion of tumor-associated TCR clones in peripheral blood 3 weeks after starting treatment (n ≈ 21, p = 0.022). Because the sample size was small (n of about 29) and many exploratory analyses were performed, the results are intended to be hypothesis-generating.

This TCR was recovered from a man between 65 and 85 years old with urothelial cancer. Sequenced here: PBMCs, sampled around atezolizumab (anti-PD-L1) treatment.

The CDR3 corresponds to CAISESSRLGVEQFF. The DNA reads as follows: TGTGCCATCAGTGAGTCGTCGAGACTAGGAGTTGAGCAGTTCTTC. The chain links TRBV10-3 with TRBJ2-1; TRBD2 could be the D gene, as 6 bases match. Trimming takes 0 bases from V and 9 bases from J, and the germline ends sit 15 bases apart. The CDR3 contains 15 residues, cysteine and phenylalanine counted. Only the CDR3 portion is preserved as DNA: 45 bases, with reading frame beginning at the first base. CDR1 and CDR2 are drawn from the germline V gene: ENHRY, SYGVKD.